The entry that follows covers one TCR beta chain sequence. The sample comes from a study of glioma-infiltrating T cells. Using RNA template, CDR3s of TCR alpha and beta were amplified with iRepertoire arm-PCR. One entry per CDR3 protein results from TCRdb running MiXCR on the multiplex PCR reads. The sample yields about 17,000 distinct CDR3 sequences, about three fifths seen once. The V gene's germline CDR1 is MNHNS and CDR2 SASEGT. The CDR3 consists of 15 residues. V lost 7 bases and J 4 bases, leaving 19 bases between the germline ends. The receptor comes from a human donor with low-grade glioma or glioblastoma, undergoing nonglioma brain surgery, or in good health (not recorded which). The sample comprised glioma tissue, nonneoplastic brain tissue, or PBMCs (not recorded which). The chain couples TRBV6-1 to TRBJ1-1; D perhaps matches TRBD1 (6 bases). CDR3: CASKVNRVGATEAFF. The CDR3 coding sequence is TGTGCCAGCAAAGTAAACAGGGTAGGCGCCACTGAAGCTTTCTTT.